One sample yielded the 6 T cell receptor beta chains listed below, sequenced in a study of cytomegalovirus exposure and HLA in healthy donors. It was with 60 Vbeta and 13 Jbeta primers that the PCR ran. Generated by immunoSEQ multiplex PCR, the TCRdb table keeps only in-frame clones and is missing some. Among roughly 100,000 clones listed, about 12% were seen once. Sequenced: PBMCs. All receptors derive from a man in his forties in good health and CMV-seropositive.

The V gene is TRBV20-1, the J gene TRBJ2-5; D gene unclear. V dropped 6 bases and J dropped 5 bases, with 10 bases sitting between them. The CDR3 loop spans 11 amino acids. The V gene's germline CDR1 is DFQATT and CDR2 SNEGSKA (reference sequence). CDR3 sequence (DNA): TGCAGTGCCAAGCTCCGGGAGACCCAGTACTTC. This translates into CSAKLRETQYF.

This clone was seen a few times. The chain carries TRBV28 and TRBJ2-4; 7 positions agree with TRBD1. The length of the CDR3 is 16 residues. The V and J ends lost 5 bases and 0 bases, in that order; junction bases with no gene match: 7. Germline V gene lookup returns CDR1 MDHEN and CDR2 SYDVKM. CDR3 coding DNA: TGTGCCAGCAGTCTCCTGACAGGGCGAGCCAAAAACATTCAGTACTTC. It codes for CASSLLTGRAKNIQYF.

This clone was observed a handful of times. V is TRBV7-9 and J is TRBJ2-3, with 9 bases that match TRBD1. Losses at the gene ends were 5 bases for V and 1 base for J; bases not matched to a gene: 4. Germline CDR1 and CDR2: SEHNR and FQNEAQ (reference sequence). CDR3 length equals 15 residues. The DNA for the CDR3 is TGTGCCAGCAGCCCTCGGACAGGGGGCACAGATACGCAGTATTTT. Translating it yields CASSPRTGGTDTQYF.

As DNA, the CDR3 is TGTGCCAGCAGCTCCAACTCCTACGAGCAGTACTTC. Its translation: CASSSNSYEQYF. This rearrangement joins TRBV7-6 to TRBJ2-7; no clear D. The CDR3 is 12 residues long. Between the trimmed V and J ends, which lost 4 bases and 0 bases, there was a span of 4 bases. Germline V gene sequence: CDR1 SGHVS, CDR2 FNYEAQ.

The chain couples TRBV19 to TRBJ2-3, with unresolved D. This CDR3 region has 15 residues. Germline loops: CDR1 LNHDA, CDR2 SQIVND (reference sequence). V shed 7 bases and J shed 0 bases, with 14 bases lying between them. CDR3 loop: CASNPAATSTDTQYF. CDR3 in DNA: TGTGCCAGTAATCCGGCGGCAACTAGCACAGATACGCAGTATTTT. The full variable domain, its missing parts supplied by reference TRBV19 and TRBJ2-3, is DGGITQSPKYLFRKEGQNVTLSCEQNLNHDAMYWYRQDPGQGLRLIYYSQIVNDFQKGDIAEGYSVSREKKESFPLTVTSAQKNPTAFYLCASNPAATSTDTQYFGPGTRLTVL.

The rearrangement joins TRBV7-9 to TRBJ1-1; TRBD1 might be the D (6 bases). The CDR3 covers 11 residues. Germline-derived CDR1 and CDR2 are SEHNR and FQNEAQ (reference sequence). Trimming removed 7 bases at V and 14 bases at J, with 17 bases between. The CDR3 coding sequence is TGTGCCAGCACCCGAGGGGGGGAAAAGTTCTTT. Translation: CASTRGGEKFF.